A selection of T cell receptor beta chains follows, all from one sample in a study of T cell responses to AZD1222 COVID-19 vaccine. Method: immunoSEQ multiplex PCR; TCRdb's copy keeps in-frame clones and lacks some. The sample lists approximately 80,000 clones, around 82% occurring once. The specimen comprised peripheral blood, sampled on day 0 of AZD1222 vaccination. These receptors all come from an adult in good health. Both conserved end residues are part of each CDR3. The D gene is left open where the match is weak. The size field is filled for only some rows; it gives once, few, many or a size class.

D: .
size: .
J: TRBJ1-4
V: TRBV20-1
DNA: TGCAGTGCTACGGGAGATGAAAAACTGTTTTTT
CDR3: CSATGDEKLFF

D: .
size: .
J: TRBJ2-7
V: TRBV14
DNA: TGTGCCAGCAGCCCCGGATCAACGCAGACCTTC
CDR3: CASSPGSTQTF

D: TRBD1
size: .
J: TRBJ1-2
V: TRBV5-5
DNA: TGTGCCAGCAGCTCACAGGGGGCCTATGGCTACACCTTC
CDR3: CASSSQGAYGYTF

D: .
size: .
J: TRBJ1-4
V: TRBV4-2
DNA: TGTGCCAGCAGCCAAGAGATGGTGGGGGAAAATGAAAAACTGTTTTTT
CDR3: CASSQEMVGENEKLFF

D: TRBD2
size: .
J: TRBJ2-7
V: TRBV5-1
DNA: TGCGCCAGCAGCTTGGTCGGGGGACTAGCGGGAGGGCCCTCCTACGAGCAGTACTTC
CDR3: CASSLVGGLAGGPSYEQYF

D: TRBD1
size: once
J: TRBJ1-3
V: TRBV3-1/TRBV3-2
DNA: TGTGCCAGCAGCCAAGACGTGACAGGGGTGAGCTCTGGAAACACCATATATTTT
CDR3: CASSQDVTGVSSGNTIYF

D: .
size: .
J: TRBJ1-3
V: TRBV21-1
DNA: TGTGCCAGCAGCCCTACGGGACAGGCCCTTTCTGGAAACACCATATATTTT
CDR3: CASSPTGQALSGNTIYF

D: TRBD1
size: .
J: TRBJ2-6
V: TRBV15
DNA: TGTGCCACCAGCAGTTGGACAGGAGGGGCCAACGTCCTGACTTTC
CDR3: CATSSWTGGANVLTF

D: TRBD2
size: .
J: TRBJ2-5
V: TRBV19
DNA: TGTGCCAGTAGTACAACTAGCGGGGGGGCCAAGTGGGAAGATTTGGAGACCCAGTACTTC
CDR3: CASSTTSGGAKWEDLETQYF

D: .
size: few
J: TRBJ2-6
V: TRBV27
DNA: TGTGCCAGCAGTTCGCAACCGACAGGCTCTGGGGCCAACGTCCTGACTTTC
CDR3: CASSSQPTGSGANVLTF